This is a list of T cell receptor beta chains from one sample in a study of patients and donors after allogeneic stem cell transplantation. TCRdb re-derived calls from the RT-PCR reads in MiXCR, one entry per CDR3 protein. The sample records roughly 200,000 distinct CDR3 sequences, roughly two fifths being singletons. Sequences were obtained from blood, either unsorted or a sorted T cell fraction (not recorded which). The source is a human donor who was either an allogeneic HSCT recipient or a stem cell or donor lymphocyte infusion donor (not recorded which). It is not recorded whose cells these are; they may come from a transplant donor. The CDR3 runs from the conserved cysteine through the conserved F or W.

v_gene,CDR3aa
TRBV24-1,CATSDLSTGGTDTQYF
TRBV20-1,CSASLYEQYF
TRBV29-1,CSVETEAFF
TRBV5-1,CASSLGFATRGATGNTIYF
TRBV12-3/TRBV12-4,CASSWRGTNTEAFF
TRBV27,CASSFLGQDEKLFF
TRBV10-3,CAISETVAGGLSRPYF
TRBV7-9,CATGTPWEKLFF
TRBV12-3/TRBV12-4,CASSFGAGDPSITEAFF
TRBV12-3/TRBV12-4,CASSFSDRGYGYGYTF
TRBV7-2,CASRVWGLAGKETQYF
TRBV20-1,CSATLGGAHNSPLHF
TRBV27,CASGFADRVNEQFF
TRBV25-1,CASSEYLQGLGTQYF
TRBV4-2,CASSQGTAENYGYTF
TRBV5-5,CASSSYNRLEKLFF